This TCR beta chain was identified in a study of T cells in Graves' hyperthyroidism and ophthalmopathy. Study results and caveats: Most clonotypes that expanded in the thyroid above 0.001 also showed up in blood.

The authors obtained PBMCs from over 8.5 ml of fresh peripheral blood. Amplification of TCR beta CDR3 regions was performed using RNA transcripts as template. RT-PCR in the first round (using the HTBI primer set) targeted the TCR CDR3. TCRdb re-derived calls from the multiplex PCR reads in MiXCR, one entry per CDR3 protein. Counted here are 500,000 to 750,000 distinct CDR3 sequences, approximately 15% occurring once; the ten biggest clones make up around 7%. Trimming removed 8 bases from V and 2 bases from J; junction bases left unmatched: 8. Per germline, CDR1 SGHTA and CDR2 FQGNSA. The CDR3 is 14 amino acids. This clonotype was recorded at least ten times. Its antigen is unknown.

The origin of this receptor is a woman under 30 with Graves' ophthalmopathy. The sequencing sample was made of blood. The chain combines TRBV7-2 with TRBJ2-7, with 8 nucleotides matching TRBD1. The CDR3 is CASGRTGTTYEQYF. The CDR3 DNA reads TGTGCCAGCGGTCGGACAGGGACCACCTACGAGCAGTACTTC.